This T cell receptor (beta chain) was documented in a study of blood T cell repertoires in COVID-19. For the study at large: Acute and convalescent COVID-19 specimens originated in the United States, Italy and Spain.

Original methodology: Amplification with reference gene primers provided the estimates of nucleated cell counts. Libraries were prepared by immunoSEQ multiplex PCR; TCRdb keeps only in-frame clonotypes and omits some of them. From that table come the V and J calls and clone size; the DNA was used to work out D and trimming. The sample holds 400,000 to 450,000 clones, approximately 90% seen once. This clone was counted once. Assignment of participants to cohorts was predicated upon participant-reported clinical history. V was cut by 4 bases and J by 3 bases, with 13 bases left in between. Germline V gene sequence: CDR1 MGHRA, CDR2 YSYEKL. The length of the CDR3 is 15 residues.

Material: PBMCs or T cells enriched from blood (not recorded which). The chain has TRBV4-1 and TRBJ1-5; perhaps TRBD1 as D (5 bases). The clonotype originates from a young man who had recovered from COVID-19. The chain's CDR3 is CASSPLDRSNQPQHF. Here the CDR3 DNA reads TGCGCCAGCAGCCCATTAGACAGATCCAATCAGCCCCAGCATTTT.